A single sample gave rise to the 2 T cell receptor beta chains below, sequenced in a study of cytomegalovirus exposure and HLA in healthy donors. The PCR had 60 Vbeta and 13 Jbeta primers. TCRdb's table, derived via immunoSEQ multiplex PCR, lists solely in-frame clones and lacks some. The sample has some 130,000 clones; approximately 79% are singletons. Source material: PBMCs. The receptors here all came from a man aged 35 to 55 in good health and CMV-seropositive.

A remark on this clone: The identical CDR3 is also encoded by other nucleotide sequences in the sample. The CDR3 spells CASSPQRQGSNQPQHF. The CDR3 nucleotides read TGTGCCAGCTCACCACAACGACAGGGGTCGAATCAGCCCCAGCATTTT. The chain couples TRBV18 to TRBJ1-5, with 8 bases identical to TRBD1. This CDR3 spans 16 amino acids. Germline V gene sequence: CDR1 KGHSH, CDR2 LQKENI. J gave up 4 bases and V 1 base, and 6 bases lay outside the gene matches.

Of note for this clone: The junction does not match germline at one end; this may be a read error. The chain is built from TRBV14 and TRBJ1-2; 7 positions agree with TRBD1. The CDR3 totals 17 residues. Germline values: CDR1 SGHDN, CDR2 FVKESK. In DNA form, the CDR3 reads TGTGCCAGCGGCCAAGCAGGGGGTGGGTTTGAAGACTATGGCTACACCTTC. This sequence encodes CASGQAGGGFEDYGYTF.